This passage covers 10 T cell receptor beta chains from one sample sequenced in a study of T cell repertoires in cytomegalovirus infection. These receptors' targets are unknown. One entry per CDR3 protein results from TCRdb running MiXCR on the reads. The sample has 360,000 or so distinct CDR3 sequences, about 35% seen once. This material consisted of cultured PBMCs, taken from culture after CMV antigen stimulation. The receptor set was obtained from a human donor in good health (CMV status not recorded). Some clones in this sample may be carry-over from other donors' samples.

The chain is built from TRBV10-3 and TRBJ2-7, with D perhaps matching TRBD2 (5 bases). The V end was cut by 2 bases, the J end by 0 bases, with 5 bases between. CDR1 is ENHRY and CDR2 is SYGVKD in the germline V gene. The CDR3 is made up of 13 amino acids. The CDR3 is CAISEGSSYEQYV. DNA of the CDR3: TGTGCCATCAGTGAGGGGAGCTCCTACGAGCAGTACGTC.

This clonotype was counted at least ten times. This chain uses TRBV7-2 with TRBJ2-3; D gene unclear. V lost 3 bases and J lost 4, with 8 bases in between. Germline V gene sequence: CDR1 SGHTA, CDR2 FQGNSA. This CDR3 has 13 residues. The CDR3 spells CASSFDPADTQYF. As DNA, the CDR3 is TGTGCCAGCAGCTTTGACCCCGCAGATACGCAGTATTTT.

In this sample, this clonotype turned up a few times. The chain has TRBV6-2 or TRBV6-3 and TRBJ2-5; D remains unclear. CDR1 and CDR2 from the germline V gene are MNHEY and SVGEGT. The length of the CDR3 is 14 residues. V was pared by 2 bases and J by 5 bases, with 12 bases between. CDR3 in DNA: TGTGCCAGCAGTTACATCGGGCTTAGGGAGACCCAGTACTTC. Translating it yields CASSYIGLRETQYF.

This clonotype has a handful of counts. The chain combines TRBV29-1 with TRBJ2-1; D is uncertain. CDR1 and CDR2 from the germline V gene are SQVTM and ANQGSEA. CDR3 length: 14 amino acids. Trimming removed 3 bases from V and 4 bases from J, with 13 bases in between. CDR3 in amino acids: CSVDGTATYNEQFF. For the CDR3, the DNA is TGCAGCGTTGATGGAACAGCGACTTACAATGAGCAGTTCTTC.

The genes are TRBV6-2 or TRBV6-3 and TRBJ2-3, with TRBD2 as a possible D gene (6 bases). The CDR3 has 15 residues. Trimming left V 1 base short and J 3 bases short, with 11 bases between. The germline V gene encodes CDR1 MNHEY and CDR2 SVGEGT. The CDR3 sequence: CASSYWAGRTDTQYF. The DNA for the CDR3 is TGTGCCAGCAGTTACTGGGCGGGACGTACAGATACGCAGTATTTT.

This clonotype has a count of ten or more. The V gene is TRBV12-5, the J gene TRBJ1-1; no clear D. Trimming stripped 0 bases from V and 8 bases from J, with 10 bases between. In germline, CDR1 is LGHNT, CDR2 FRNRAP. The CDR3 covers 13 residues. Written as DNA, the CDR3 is TGTGCTAGTGGTTTGGTAAGGCTGCGCGAAGCTTTCTTT. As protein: CASGLVRLREAFF.

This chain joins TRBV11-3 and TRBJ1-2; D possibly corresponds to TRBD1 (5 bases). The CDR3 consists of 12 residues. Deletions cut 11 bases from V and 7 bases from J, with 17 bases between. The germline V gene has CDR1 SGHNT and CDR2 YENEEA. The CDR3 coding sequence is TGTGCCTTTGTCAGGGTTCAGGCTGGCTACACCTTC. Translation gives CAFVRVQAGYTF.

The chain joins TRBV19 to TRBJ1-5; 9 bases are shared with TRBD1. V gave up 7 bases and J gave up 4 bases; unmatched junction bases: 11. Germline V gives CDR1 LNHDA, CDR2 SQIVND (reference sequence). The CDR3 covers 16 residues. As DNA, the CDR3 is TGTGCCAGTATCGGGACAGGGTTGCGGTCGAATCAGCCCCAGCATTTT. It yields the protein CASIGTGLRSNQPQHF.

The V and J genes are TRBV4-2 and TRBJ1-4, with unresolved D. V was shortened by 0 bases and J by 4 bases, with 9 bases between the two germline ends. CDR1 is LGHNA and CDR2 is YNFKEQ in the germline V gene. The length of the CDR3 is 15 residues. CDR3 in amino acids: CASSQESRYNEKLFF. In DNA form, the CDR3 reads TGTGCCAGCAGCCAAGAAAGCCGCTATAATGAAAAACTGTTTTTT.

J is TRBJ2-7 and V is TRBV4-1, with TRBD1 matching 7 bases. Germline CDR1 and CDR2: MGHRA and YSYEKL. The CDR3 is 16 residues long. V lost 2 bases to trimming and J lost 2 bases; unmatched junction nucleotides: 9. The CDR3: CASSQLDRAGTYEQYF. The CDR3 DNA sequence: TGCGCCAGCAGCCAACTCGACAGGGCTGGGACCTACGAGCAGTACTTC.